The 8 T cell receptor beta chains given below trace back to one sample, sequenced in a study of shared T cell receptors in the human thymus. Assay: immunoSEQ multiplex PCR; the TCRdb copy retains only in-frame clones and omits some. The data contain approximately 400,000 clones, approximately 95% of them singletons. Sequenced input: thymocytes. The receptors originated from a human donor.

This chain links TRBV27 with TRBJ2-7; a possible D gene is TRBD1 (6 bases). V dropped 5 bases and J dropped 2 bases, with 16 bases sitting between them. Germline V CDR1 and CDR2: MNHEY, SMNVEV (reference sequence). This CDR3 comprises 15 residues. CDR3 in amino acids: CASSPTGNLAYEQYF. The CDR3 bases are TGTGCCAGCAGTCCAACAGGGAATTTGGCCTACGAGCAGTACTTC.

This rearrangement joins TRBV27 to TRBJ2-1; possibly TRBD2 for D (5 bases). Germline CDR1 MNHEY, CDR2 SMNVEV (reference sequence). Trimming shortened V by 4 bases and J by 2 bases, and 12 bases separated the two germline ends. The CDR3 is 15 amino acids. The CDR3 here is CASSSILGTYNEQFF. The CDR3 coding sequence is TGTGCCAGCAGTTCCATACTAGGGACCTACAATGAGCAGTTCTTC.

The chain links TRBV9 to TRBJ2-6, with 7 bases lining up with TRBD1. This CDR3 is built from 18 residues. After removal of 4 bases from V and 1 base from J, the junction contained 11 bases not matched to a gene. The germline V gene encodes CDR1 SGDLS and CDR2 YYNGEE. The CDR3 is CASSHSRDRRSGANVLTF. The CDR3 bases are TGTGCCAGCAGCCATAGCCGGGACAGACGATCTGGGGCCAACGTCCTGACTTTC.

J is TRBJ2-1 and V is TRBV27, with D possibly called TRBD1 or TRBD2 (6 bases each). V was trimmed by 10 bases and J by 6 bases, leaving 19 bases between them. Germline V lookup: CDR1 MNHEY, CDR2 SMNVEV (reference sequence). CDR3 size: 14 residues. The CDR3 loop reads CATRTGARSNEQFF. Here the CDR3 DNA reads TGTGCCACACGAACGGGGGCTAGAAGCAATGAGCAGTTCTTC.

In this sample, this clone turned up once. The chain couples TRBV7-2 to TRBJ2-4; D is unresolved. Trimming removed 3 bases from V and 0 bases from J, with 15 bases in between. There are 17 residues in the CDR3. CDR1 and CDR2 (germline): SGHTA, FQGNSA. The CDR3 here is CASSFGRMSLAKNIQYF. CDR3 DNA: TGTGCCAGCAGCTTTGGGCGGATGAGTTTAGCCAAAAACATTCAGTACTTC.

The chain's CDR3 is CASRRTGTANTEAFF. The DNA for the CDR3 is TGCGCCAGCAGAAGAACCGGGACAGCCAACACTGAAGCTTTCTTT. This chain uses TRBV5-1 with TRBJ1-1; 7 nucleotides line up with TRBD1. With V trimmed by 5 bases and J by 2 bases, 9 bases remained unmatched. Germline V CDR1 and CDR2: SGHRS, YFSETQ. This CDR3 comprises 15 residues.

V and J are TRBV9 and TRBJ1-4; D not certain. The CDR3 is 15 residues long. The V and J ends lost 0 bases and 3 bases respectively, with 9 bases between them. The germline V gene encodes CDR1 SGDLS and CDR2 YYNGEE. CDR3 DNA: TGTGCCAGCAGCGTAGCCGGGTCCCCTAATGAAAAACTGTTTTTT. This gives the protein CASSVAGSPNEKLFF.

This chain uses TRBV9 with TRBJ2-2; no clear D gene. V was shortened by 3 bases and J by 0 bases, with 6 bases between the two germline ends. Looked up from germline, CDR1 is SGDLS and CDR2 is YYNGEE. This CDR3 spans 14 amino acids. CDR3 sequence (DNA): TGTGCCAGCAGCGGGCCGGCGAACACCGGGGAGCTGTTTTTT. It codes for CASSGPANTGELFF.